This T cell receptor beta chain was sequenced in a study of blood T cell repertoires in COVID-19. Background on the study: Specimens from acute and convalescent COVID-19 originated in the United States, Italy and Spain. In each case, the material was cDNA or gDNA derived from T cells, B-cell-depleted T cells, or PBMCs.

V lost 3 bases, J lost 3 bases, and 13 bases lay in between. The germline V gene has CDR1 SGHRS and CDR2 YFSETQ. The CDR3 length is 14 residues. Original processing notes: Amplification from reference gene primers served as the basis for estimated nucleated cell counts. Sequencing used immunoSEQ multiplex PCR; TCRdb keeps in-frame clones, though not all of them. The V and J calls and the clone size are those of that table, but D and trimming were determined from the DNA. This table holds some 150,000 clones, just under 90% found once. This receptor was obtained from a woman aged 80 or over with acute or convalescent COVID-19. The V gene is TRBV5-1, the J gene TRBJ2-7; tentative D call: TRBD2 (7 bases). Sequencing used peripheral blood. CDR3 nucleotide sequence: TGCGCCAGCAGCTCTCGGGGGGCCGGCTACGAGCAGTACTTC. Translation gives CASSSRGAGYEQYF.